Presented here are 6 T cell receptor beta chains from one specimen sequenced in a study of identical twins. MiXCR, applied by TCRdb to the 5' RACE reads, yields one record per CDR3 protein. Of a few hundred thousand distinct CDR3 sequences in the sample, roughly 9.9% are singletons; the top ten hold roughly 3.2%. This sample was also put to use in a study of yellow fever vaccine responses in identical twins.

The sample consisted of PBMCs. All receptors come from a woman under 30 in good health.

This clonotype was seen only a few times. The V and J genes are TRBV7-2 and TRBJ2-3, with D unclear. The CDR3 covers 13 residues. Looked up from germline, CDR1 is SGHTA and CDR2 is FQGNSA. Trimming stripped 2 bases from V and 3 bases from J, with 6 bases between. CDR3 in DNA: TGTGCCAGCAGCTTAATTCCTACAGATACGCAGTATTTT. Translation: CASSLIPTDTQYF. Looking up the rest from reference TRBV7-2 and TRBJ2-3 gives the full variable domain: GAGVSQSPSNKVTEKGKDVELRCDPISGHTALYWYRQSLGQGLEFLIYFQGNSAPDKSGLPSDRFSAERTGGSVSTLTIQRTQQEDSAVYLCASSLIPTDTQYFGPGTRLTVL.

In this sample, this clonotype turned up a few times. The chain uses TRBV29-1 and TRBJ2-3; 10 bases match TRBD2. With 7 bases clipped from V and 2 bases from J, the junction kept 6 bases outside the gene matches. The CDR3 sequence is 14 residues long. The germline CDR1 and CDR2 sequences are SQVTM and ANQGSEA. CDR3 sequence reads: CSGTLAGTTDTQYF. CDR3 DNA: TGCAGCGGTACACTAGCGGGGACCACAGATACGCAGTATTTT.

This clonotype was counted at least ten times. The chain has TRBV7-3 and TRBJ2-5; D is unresolved. V gave up 5 bases and J gave up 1 base, with 11 bases separating them. The germline CDR1 and CDR2 sequences are SGHTA and FQGTGA. This CDR3 is built from 14 residues. The CDR3 DNA reads TGTGCCAGCAGCATGGCAGGTGGCCAAGAGACCCAGTACTTC. Translated, it gives CASSMAGGQETQYF. Complete variable domain (other parts from reference TRBV7-3 and TRBJ2-5): GAGVSQTPSNKVTEKGKYVELRCDPISGHTALYWYRQSLGQGPEFLIYFQGTGAADDSGLPNDRFFAVRPEGSVSTLKIQRTERGDSAVYLCASSMAGGQETQYFGPGTRLLVL.

In this sample, this clonotype turned up a few times. This chain connects TRBV4-1 to TRBJ1-4; a possible D gene is TRBD1 (6 bases). Germline CDR1 reads MGHRA; CDR2 reads YSYEKL. The V end lost 1 base, the J end lost 2 bases, and 11 bases lay between the germline ends. CDR3 size: 16 residues. CDR3: CASSQVAGATNEKLFF. DNA for the CDR3: TGCGCCAGCAGCCAAGTTGCAGGGGCTACTAATGAAAAACTGTTTTTT.

A few counts support this clonotype. The chain carries TRBV2 and TRBJ2-5; 9 nucleotides match TRBD1. V lost 5 bases to trimming and J lost 5 bases; unmatched junction nucleotides: 9. CDR3 length: 15 amino acids. Germline assignment: CDR1 SNHLY and CDR2 FYNNEI. In nucleotides, the CDR3 is TGTGCCAGCAGTCGACAGGGGGTGCGGCTTGAGACCCAGTACTTC. Its translation: CASSRQGVRLETQYF.

Details on this clonotype: This could be a read error, since a much larger clone is one nucleotide away. The chain recombines TRBV20-1 with TRBJ1-2; no firm D call. Looked up from germline, CDR1 is DFQATT and CDR2 is SNEGSKA (reference sequence). The CDR3 has 13 amino acids. The CDR3 region is CFLATGNNYGYTF. CDR3 DNA sequence: TGCTTCCTCGCTACCGGAAATAACTATGGCTACACCTTC.